This T cell receptor (beta chain) was captured by sequencing in a study of PD-1 blockade in classical Hodgkin lymphoma. On the study more broadly: Once every 2 weeks, patients received intravenous nivolumab at 3 mg/kg. Findings and caveats of the study: Later analyses included only patients treated at least 1 year post-ASCT. Healthy donors were reported to have higher baseline TCR diversity than newly diagnosed patients. Only CD4+ TCR diversity, not CD8+, had risen significantly by C4D1.

Each and every patient relapsed after autologous stem cell transplantation, and patients got differing brentuximab vedotin exposure. This clone was counted between two and nine times. Its antigen is currently unknown. Distinct nucleotide sequences in the sample also encode this CDR3. Libraries were prepared by immunoSEQ multiplex PCR; TCRdb keeps only in-frame clonotypes and omits some of them. The sample has roughly 62,000 clones, about nine tenths seen once. V lost 4 bases and J 2 bases, leaving 10 bases between the germline ends. The germline V gene encodes CDR1 SGHTA and CDR2 FQGNSA. CDR3 length: 14 amino acids.

This TCR came from a human donor with classical Hodgkin lymphoma. The sequencing here drew on peripheral blood mononuclear cells (PBMCs), taken at baseline. The V call is TRBV7-2, the J call TRBJ2-3; D might be TRBD2 (6 bases). The CDR3 loop is CASSSLASTDTQYF. CDR3 sequence (DNA): TGTGCCAGCAGCTCACTAGCCTCCACAGATACGCAGTATTTT.